The 17 T cell receptor beta chains below come from one sample, sequenced in a study of metastatic and nonmetastatic thyroid tumors. TCRdb re-called clones from the PCR reads using MiXCR. The profile covers tens of thousands of clones, with less than 20% appearing a single time and approximately 10% taken by the ten largest. Thyroid surgery was preceded by no treatment in any patient. Sequenced input: tumor tissue. Receptors originate from a female donor with papillary thyroid cancer or a benign thyroid nodule (not recorded which). Some clones in this sample may be carry-over from other donors' samples.

Turning to this clone: Given a much more abundant clone one base away, this may be a read error. The chain employs TRBV25-1 and TRBJ2-3; tentatively, D is TRBD1 or TRBD2 (6 bases each). V was clipped by 4 bases and J by 0 bases, with 26 bases between them. This CDR3 has 20 amino acids. Germline CDR1 reads MGHDK; CDR2 reads SYGVNS. The CDR3 loop reads CASSAKYPDYRGLSTDTQYF. The CDR3 DNA follows: TGTGCCAGCAGTGCAAAATACCCGGACTATCGGGGGCTCAGCACAGATACGCAGTATTTT.

Regarding this clone: The same CDR3 can be traced to other DNA sequences in this sample. This chain connects TRBV21-1 to TRBJ2-2; TRBD2, the table's D call, was not compared with the DNA. TRBV21-1 is shown as a pseudogene. This CDR3 contains 19 residues. CDR3 sequence reads: CASSNPSYSLAGGPGELFF. The CDR3 DNA reads as TGTGCCAGCAGCAATCCTTCGTACTCTCTAGCGGGAGGCCCCGGGGAGCTGTTTTTT.

This clone was seen many times. The chain uses TRBV15 and TRBJ2-5; 14 bases align to TRBD2. V trimming: 6 bases; J trimming: 5 bases; junction bases outside the gene matches: 14. CDR3 length equals 18 residues. Germline CDR1 reads LNHNV; CDR2 reads YYDKDF (reference sequence). CDR3 nucleotide sequence: TGTGCCACCAGATCAACCGGGACTAGCGGGAGTGGGTTTGAGACCCAGTACTTC. Protein: CATRSTGTSGSGFETQYF.

This clone was detected many times. The chain is built from TRBV2 and TRBJ2-4; D unclear. Trimming removed 9 bases from V and 1 base from J, with 10 bases in between. CDR3 length: 13 amino acids. Germline CDR1 is SNHLY and CDR2 is FYNNEI. This CDR3 reads CASRARAKNIQYF. The CDR3 nucleotides read TGTGCCAGTAGGGCCAGGGCCAAAAACATTCAGTACTTC. Using reference TRBV2 and TRBJ2-4 for the parts outside the CDR3, the full variable domain is EPEVTQTPSHQVTQMGQEVILRCVPISNHLYFYWYRQILGQKVEFLVSFYNNEISEKSEIFDDQFSVERPDGSNFTLKIRSTKLEDSAMYFCASRARAKNIQYFGAGTRLSVL.

The table lists this clone with a few counts. The V and J genes are TRBV15 and TRBJ2-3; D not resolved. The V and J ends lost 0 bases and 12 bases respectively, with 25 bases between them. The CDR3 contains 17 residues. Looked up from germline, CDR1 is LNHNV and CDR2 is YYDKDF (reference sequence). CDR3 nucleotide sequence: TGTGCCACCAGCAGAGATTCAGTACATGGGAAGATACTAAACCAGTATTTT. Its protein product is CATSRDSVHGKILNQYF.

This clone was counted many times. The chain joins TRBV2 to TRBJ2-5, with 7 bases that match TRBD2. V trimming: 3 bases; J trimming: 4 bases; junction bases outside the gene matches: 8. Germline V gives CDR1 SNHLY, CDR2 FYNNEI. CDR3 size: 15 residues. Written as DNA, the CDR3 is TGTGCCAGCAGTGATCGGGCAGGGAGGGGAGAGACCCAGTACTTC. Protein product: CASSDRAGRGETQYF.

This clone has only a few counts. This may be a read error, as it is one base from a much larger clone. The chain couples TRBV29-1 to TRBJ2-1; D remains unclear. CDR1 SQVTM and CDR2 ANQGSEA come from the germline V gene. The CDR3 sequence is 10 residues long. This CDR3 reads CGVGILEQFF. In DNA, the CDR3 is TGCGGCGTTGGCATTCTCGAGCAGTTCTTC.

This clone was picked up a small number of times. The junction does not match germline at one end; this may be a read error. This rearrangement joins TRBV19 to TRBJ1-1; D is uncertain. This CDR3 is 14 amino acids long. Germline V lookup: CDR1 LNHDA, CDR2 SQIVND (reference sequence). DNA of the CDR3: TGTGCCAGCAGTATTAACATGATGGACACTGAAGCTTTCTTT. Its protein product is CASSINMMDTEAFF.

This clone was recorded at least ten times. The gene calls are TRBV5-1 and TRBJ1-1, with 8 positions matching TRBD1. Looked up from germline, CDR1 is SGHRS and CDR2 is YFSETQ. The CDR3 runs to 14 residues. The junction had 5 bases not matched to a gene; V was cut back by 1 base and J by 6 bases. CDR3 nucleotide sequence: TGCGCCAGCAGCTTGCCAGGGGGCAGATCTGAAGCTTTCTTT. Its translation is CASSLPGGRSEAFF.

In DNA, the CDR3 is TGCGCCAGCAGCCACCGCGGGGGGAACTACGAGCAGTACTTC. It encodes CASSHRGGNYEQYF. V is TRBV4-1 and J is TRBJ2-7; 8 bases are shared with TRBD2. The junction had 4 bases not matched to a gene; V was cut back by 3 bases and J by 3 bases. The CDR3 runs 14 residues. Per germline, CDR1 MGHRA and CDR2 YSYEKL.

On this clone: Possible read error: a much larger clone is one base away. Other nucleotide sequences from this sample produce the same CDR3. The genes are TRBV5-4 and TRBJ2-2, with 8 bases identical to TRBD1. J lost 4 bases, V lost 4 bases, and 6 bases had no gene match. CDR1 SGHNT and CDR2 YYREEE come from the germline V gene (reference sequence). This CDR3 is built from 15 residues. This CDR3 reads CASSPGTGGTGELFF. The CDR3 nucleotides read TGTGCCAGCAGCCCTGGGACAGGTGGCACCGGGGAGCTGTTTTTT.

Comment on this clone: A much larger clone lies a single base off, so this may be a read error. J is TRBJ1-1 and V is TRBV5-6; the D gene is possibly TRBD1 (5 bases). This CDR3 spans 15 amino acids. Germline-derived CDR1 and CDR2 are SGHDT and YYEEEE. The CDR3 bases are TGTTCCAGCAGCTTGTGGGGTCAGGGGAACACTGAAGCTTTCTTT. Translation gives CSSSLWGQGNTEAFF.

In its sample, this clone was seen once. At one boundary the junction diverges from the germline segment, which might be a read error. The chain joins TRBV7-8 to TRBJ1-5; 9 bases fit TRBD1. CDR3 length equals 17 residues. Looked up from germline, CDR1 is SGHVS and CDR2 is FQNEAQ. The CDR3 DNA reads TGTGCTAGCAGAGCAGGGACAGGGACTTATATCAATCAGCCCCAGCATTTT. It yields the protein CASRAGTGTYINQPQHF.

This clone appeared many times. This chain connects TRBV7-9 to TRBJ1-2; D not certain. Between the trimmed V and J ends, which lost 2 bases and 2 bases, there was a span of 9 bases. There are 14 residues in the CDR3. In germline, CDR1 is SEHNR, CDR2 FQNEAQ (reference sequence). CDR3 sequence reads: CASSLYTDNYGYTF. The CDR3 DNA is TGTGCCAGCAGCTTATATACAGACAACTATGGCTACACCTTC. Full variable domain (rest looked up from reference TRBV7-9 and TRBJ1-2): DTGVSQNPRHKITKRGQNVTFRCDPISEHNRLYWYRQTLGQGPEFLTYFQNEAQLEKSRLLSDRFSAERPKGSFSTLEIQRTEQGDSAMYLCASSLYTDNYGYTFGSGTRLTVV.

Many counts were recorded for this clone. This specimen includes other DNA sequences encoding the same CDR3. This sequence joins TRBV7-9 and TRBJ2-5; unclear D gene. The V gene lost 5 bases and the J gene lost 5 bases, with 12 bases spanning the gap. The germline V gene encodes CDR1 SEHNR and CDR2 FQNEAQ (reference sequence). There are 13 residues in the CDR3. This CDR3 is CASSLDPSETQYF. The CDR3 DNA reads TGTGCCAGCAGCCTAGACCCCTCGGAGACCCAGTACTTC.

This clone was counted ten times or more. A junction end diverges from the germline sequence, so it may reflect a read error. The chain has TRBV3-1 and TRBJ1-2; D is undetermined. This CDR3 region has 13 residues. Germline V gives CDR1 LGHDT, CDR2 YNNKEL (reference sequence). The CDR3: CASSQGLVGGYTF. The CDR3, as DNA: TGTGCCAGCAGTCAAGGGCTAGTCGGTGGCTACACCTTC.

There are many counts of this clone. The chain carries TRBV28 and TRBJ1-4, with TRBD1 matching over 7 bases. The CDR3 totals 17 residues. Germline CDR1 and CDR2: MDHEN and SYDVKM. The J segment lost 0 bases and the V segment lost 4 bases, leaving 8 bases of the junction unmatched. CDR3 nucleotide sequence: TGTGCCAGCAGTTCCAGAAAGACAGGGTCAACTAATGAAAAACTGTTTTTT. It codes for CASSSRKTGSTNEKLFF. Full variable domain (rest looked up from reference TRBV28 and TRBJ1-4): DVKVTQSSRYLVKRTGEKVFLECVQDMDHENMFWYRQDPGLGLRLIYFSYDVKMKEKGDIPEGYSVSREKKERFSLILESASTNQTSMYLCASSSRKTGSTNEKLFFGSGTQLSVL.